What follows are 24 T cell receptor beta chains derived from one specimen sequenced in a study of T cell responses to AZD1222 COVID-19 vaccine. The protocol was immunoSEQ multiplex PCR, while the TCRdb copy is restricted to in-frame clones and leaves out a portion. The table lists 150,000 or so clones, more than 85% of them singletons. The sequencing here drew on peripheral blood, taken on day 0 of AZD1222 vaccination. All receptors derive from an adult in good health.

The rearrangement links TRBV7-9 to TRBJ2-1; either TRBD1 or TRBD2 may supply D (5 bases each). V was trimmed by 5 bases and J by 8 bases, leaving 13 bases between them. Per germline, CDR1 SEHNR and CDR2 FQNEAQ (reference sequence). The CDR3 runs to 13 residues. CDR3 sequence (DNA): TGTGCCAGCAGCCTTGGGACCGTCGATGAGCAGTTCTTC. Translation gives CASSLGTVDEQFF.

The chain is built from TRBV28 and TRBJ2-7; 7 nucleotides agree with TRBD1. The V gene end was trimmed by 5 bases and the J gene end by 3 bases; junction bases not matched to a gene: 7. The CDR3 covers 14 residues. Germline CDR1 MDHEN, CDR2 SYDVKM. CDR3 DNA: TGTGCCAGCAGTGGACGGACAGGAGACTACGAGCAGTACTTC. Protein: CASSGRTGDYEQYF.

The chain recombines TRBV9 with TRBJ1-3, with a tentative D call TRBD1 (6 bases). V was cut by 3 bases and J by 0 bases, with 13 bases left in between. The germline gives CDR1 SGDLS, CDR2 YYNGEE. CDR3 length: 16 amino acids. The CDR3 region has the DNA TGTGCCAGCAGCGACCGGGACATTCCCTCTGGAAACACCATATATTTT. Translated, it gives CASSDRDIPSGNTIYF.

This chain links TRBV18 with TRBJ1-3; perhaps TRBD1 as D (5 bases). Germline CDR1 is KGHSH and CDR2 is LQKENI. This CDR3 is 18 amino acids long. Trimming pared 3 bases from V and 0 bases from J, leaving 18 bases between. CDR3 sequence reads: CASSPMRTKQVSGNTIYF. CDR3 in DNA: TGTGCCAGCTCACCCATGAGAACCAAACAGGTCTCTGGAAACACCATATATTTT. Combining the CDR3 with reference TRBV18 and TRBJ1-3 gives the whole variable domain NAGVMQNPRHLVRRRGQEARLRCSPMKGHSHVYWYRQLPEEGLKFMVYLQKENIIDESGMPKERFSAEFPKEGPSILRIQQVVRGDSAAYFCASSPMRTKQVSGNTIYFGEGSWLTVV.

The chain recombines TRBV6-2 or TRBV6-3 with TRBJ1-5; a weak D match, TRBD1 (6 bases). Trimming took off 0 bases at V and 7 bases at J, with 10 bases between the two ends. The CDR3 contains 14 residues. Germline V gene sequence: CDR1 MNHEY, CDR2 SVGEGT. The CDR3 spells CASSYSAGDQPQHF. The CDR3 nucleotides are TGTGCCAGCAGTTACTCCGCAGGGGACCAGCCCCAGCATTTT.

This clone was observed once. V is TRBV28 and J is TRBJ1-1, with TRBD1 matching 7 bases. Germline CDR1 reads MDHEN; CDR2 reads SYDVKM. The CDR3 sequence is 15 residues long. The V and J ends lost 5 bases and 0 bases, in that order; junction bases with no gene match: 6. The CDR3 DNA reads TGTGCCAGCAGTCCCGAACAGGGGCTGAACACTGAAGCTTTCTTT. Translating it yields CASSPEQGLNTEAFF.

V usage is TRBV3-1 (or the pseudogene TRBV3-2) and J usage is TRBJ2-7; D might be TRBD1 (6 bases). Per the germline V gene, CDR1 is LGHDT and CDR2 is YNNKEL (reference sequence). V lost 4 bases, J lost 3 bases, and 16 bases lay in between. This CDR3 is built from 15 residues. The CDR3 DNA reads as TGTGCCAGCAGCCCCCGAGGTAGGGGGAACTACGAGCAGTACTTC. Amino acid sequence: CASSPRGRGNYEQYF.

A word on this clone: The junction departs from germline at one end; a sequencing error may be responsible. The genes are TRBV27 and TRBJ1-6; D is undetermined. The CDR3 has 19 residues. CDR1 and CDR2 from the germline V gene are MNHEY and SMNVEV (reference sequence). The CDR3 reads CASSLTAPGPSSYNSPLHF. CDR3 DNA sequence: TGTGCCAGCAGTTTGACTGCCCCAGGCCCGAGCTCCTATAATTCGCCCCTCCACTTT.

The chain employs TRBV7-2 and TRBJ1-3; D uncertain. Trimming removed 0 bases from V and 8 bases from J, with 8 bases in between. Germline loops: CDR1 SGHTA, CDR2 FQGNSA. CDR3 length: 13 residues. The CDR3 reads CASSLASSDTIYF. The CDR3 nucleotides are TGTGCCAGCAGCTTAGCGAGCTCGGACACCATATATTTT.

This clone was observed once. The rearrangement uses TRBV24-1 and TRBJ1-1, with 9 bases that match TRBD1. The CDR3 contains 14 residues. Germline loops: CDR1 KGHDR, CDR2 SFDVKD. V trimming: 7 bases; J trimming: 0 bases; junction bases outside the gene matches: 2. The CDR3 nucleotides read TGTGCCACCAGGGGGACAGGGCTGAACACTGAAGCTTTCTTT. This encodes CATRGTGLNTEAFF.

The chain combines TRBV7-5 with TRBJ1-6. TRBV7-5 has pseudogene status. The CDR3 loop spans 19 amino acids. Here the CDR3 DNA reads TGTGCCAGAAGCTTACTCACTCCTACTCCGGGCCGGGGGTATTCACCCCTCCACTTT. The encoded protein is CARSLLTPTPGRGYSPLHF.

This chain connects TRBV7-2 to TRBJ1-5, with a tentative D call TRBD1 (5 bases). Germline V gene sequence: CDR1 SGHTA, CDR2 FQGNSA. V was trimmed by 2 bases and J by 4 bases, leaving 15 bases between them. This CDR3 is built from 16 residues. The DNA of the CDR3 is TGTGCCAGCAGCTTAATGGGGCAGATTCTGAATCAGCCCCAGCATTTT. Translated, it gives CASSLMGQILNQPQHF.

CDR3 coding DNA: TGCGCCAGCAGCTTGGCGGGACATTGGTCCTACAATGAGCAGTTCTTC. Its protein product is CASSLAGHWSYNEQFF. The genes are TRBV5-1 and TRBJ2-1; D perhaps matches TRBD1 (6 bases). The germline CDR1 and CDR2 sequences are SGHRS and YFSETQ. V shed 0 bases and J shed 1 base, with 11 bases lying between them. The CDR3 totals 16 residues.

This clone is a singleton in its sample. J is TRBJ1-1 and V is TRBV27; possibly TRBD1 for D (5 bases). The CDR3 has 12 residues. The V end lost 5 bases, the J end lost 10 bases, and 14 bases lay between the germline ends. Germline values: CDR1 MNHEY, CDR2 SMNVEV (reference sequence). In DNA, the CDR3 is TGTGCCAGCAGTGCCTGGGGGGAGAGAGCTTTCTTT. This encodes CASSAWGERAFF.

This chain links TRBV7-3 with TRBJ2-1; D is tentatively TRBD1 or TRBD2 (5 bases each). The ends were cut back, 4 bases at V and 9 bases at J, with 13 bases in the middle. Germline V gene lookup returns CDR1 SGHTA and CDR2 FQGTGA. This CDR3 spans 13 amino acids. The chain's CDR3 is CASSSQLRGEQFF. DNA for the CDR3: TGTGCCAGCAGCTCCCAGTTGAGGGGTGAGCAGTTCTTC. The full variable domain, completed using reference TRBV7-3 and TRBJ2-1, is GAGVSQTPSNKVTEKGKYVELRCDPISGHTALYWYRQSLGQGPEFLIYFQGTGAADDSGLPNDRFFAVRPEGSVSTLKIQRTERGDSAVYLCASSSQLRGEQFFGPGTRLTVL.

This chain connects TRBV5-5 to TRBJ1-2; TRBD1 agrees at 7 bases. Germline V gene lookup returns CDR1 SGHKS and CDR2 YYEKEE (reference sequence). This CDR3 has 14 amino acids. V lost 4 bases and J lost 10; bases outside the gene matches: 13. The DNA of the CDR3 is TGTGCCAGCAGCACATCCGGGACAGACTTTTTCTACACCTTC. Encoded protein: CASSTSGTDFFYTF.

The V gene is TRBV6-2 or TRBV6-3, the J gene TRBJ2-1; 9 bases fit TRBD2. Per germline, CDR1 MNHEY and CDR2 SVGEGT. This CDR3 has 15 residues. Germline trimming cut 7 bases from V and 2 bases from J; bases unmatched to any gene: 6. The CDR3 sequence: CASTPIAGAYNEQFF. CDR3 in DNA: TGTGCCAGCACCCCTATAGCGGGGGCCTACAATGAGCAGTTCTTC.

On this clone: At one end, the junction sequence differs from germline, possibly due to a read error. V usage is TRBV7-9 and J usage is TRBJ1-1; D uncertain. The CDR3 sequence is 15 residues long. Germline V CDR1 and CDR2: SEHNR, FQNEAQ (reference sequence). This chain's CDR3 is CASKDRETQSLEVFF. For the CDR3, the DNA is TGTGCCAGCAAAGACCGGGAGACGCAATCGCTTGAAGTTTTCTTT.

The rearrangement links TRBV27 to TRBJ2-5; possible D gene TRBD2, 6 bases. The CDR3 sequence is 14 residues long. Germline V gene lookup returns CDR1 MNHEY and CDR2 SMNVEV (reference sequence). Trimming pared 4 bases from V and 1 base from J, leaving 10 bases between. CDR3: CASSSLATQETQYF. The CDR3 nucleotides read TGTGCCAGCAGTTCCCTAGCGACCCAAGAGACCCAGTACTTC.

The CDR3: CASSTKETQYF. The DNA for the CDR3 is TGTGCCAGCAGTACGAAAGAGACCCAGTACTTC. This chain connects TRBV2 to TRBJ2-5; no clear D gene. The CDR3 spans 11 residues. Germline-derived CDR1 and CDR2 are SNHLY and FYNNEI. Trimming took 5 bases from V and 3 from J, leaving 4 bases between them.

This chain connects TRBV5-4 to TRBJ1-3; D remains unclear. Germline CDR1 and CDR2: SGHNT and YYREEE (reference sequence). Trimming removed 5 bases at V and 0 bases at J, with 9 bases between. The CDR3 runs to 14 residues. The DNA for the CDR3 is TGTGCCAGCAGACATAACAGCTCTGGAAACACCATATATTTT. Protein sequence: CASRHNSSGNTIYF.

In this sample, this clone turned up a few times. V gene TRBV6-5 combines with J gene TRBJ1-1; D ambiguous. The length of the CDR3 is 12 residues. Per germline, CDR1 MNHEY and CDR2 SVGAGI. With 6 bases removed from V and 0 bases from J, the gap between germline ends came to 5 bases. The CDR3: CASRRLNTEAFF. CDR3 DNA: TGTGCCAGCAGAAGACTGAACACTGAAGCTTTCTTT.

The chain uses TRBV4-2 and TRBJ2-1; 15 nucleotides align to TRBD2. In germline, CDR1 is LGHNA, CDR2 YNFKEQ. CDR3 length: 19 residues. Trimming took 4 bases from V and 4 from J; bases not matched to a gene: 11. The CDR3 coding sequence is TGTGCCAGCAGCCTAGGACTAGCGGGAGGGCTAGGGCCATACAATGAGCAGTTCTTC. Translated, it gives CASSLGLAGGLGPYNEQFF.

V and J are TRBV28 and TRBJ1-6; D ambiguous. Germline CDR1 reads MDHEN; CDR2 reads SYDVKM. The CDR3 contains 13 residues. V lost 3 bases and J lost 10, with 10 bases in between. The CDR3 protein is CASSLRIGSPLHF. The CDR3 nucleotides read TGTGCCAGCAGTTTGAGGATCGGGTCACCCCTCCACTTT.